The source of this T cell receptor (beta chain) is a study of T cells in Graves' hyperthyroidism and ophthalmopathy. Study findings and constraints: A 13 V-J signature model discriminated ophthalmopathy versus stable hyperthyroidism.

As to this clonotype: The antigen is not known.

Regions amplified from RNA transcripts were the TCR beta CDR3 regions. The study used the HTBI primer set for a first-round RT-PCR of the TCR CDR3. From the multiplex PCR reads, TCRdb called clonotypes with MiXCR, one entry per CDR3 protein. Of 300,000 to 350,000 distinct CDR3 sequences listed, 21% are singletons. The receptor was derived from a woman in her 50s with Graves' hyperthyroidism. Sequencing input: blood.

CDR3 DNA sequence: TGTGCCAGCAGTGATGGTAGGGACTCCTACGAGCAGTACTTC. The encoded protein is CASSDGRDSYEQYF. The J gene is TRBJ2-7, the V gene TRBV3-1; D ambiguous. V was trimmed by 6 bases and J by 0 bases, leaving 12 bases between them. From germline, CDR1 is LGHDT and CDR2 YNNKEL (reference sequence). The CDR3 covers 14 residues.